The clone carrying this TCR beta chain was counted between two and nine times. Antigen unknown. Patients were excluded for uncontrolled infection, other autoimmune disease, pregnancy or lactation. Sampled blood dates from first hyperthyroidism diagnosis, and it precedes any ophthalmopathy symptoms. Amplification targeted TCR beta CDR3 regions from RNA transcripts. The HTBI primer set drove a first-round RT-PCR of the TCR CDR3. TCRdb called the multiplex PCR reads again in MiXCR, with one record for every CDR3 protein. In the table there are 250,000 or so distinct CDR3 sequences, over 12% of which are singletons. This record comes from a study of T cells in Graves' hyperthyroidism and ophthalmopathy. Findings and caveats of the study: Most clonotypes that expanded in the thyroid above 0.001 also showed up in blood. Patients with ophthalmopathy were separated from those with stable hyperthyroidism by a 13 V-J model.

The V end lost 4 bases, the J end lost 0 bases, and 11 bases lay between the germline ends. This CDR3 is 15 amino acids long. Germline-derived CDR1 and CDR2 are SGHRS and YFSETQ. The V gene is TRBV5-1, the J gene TRBJ2-4; D is undetermined. The sample consisted of blood. This clonotype was sampled from a woman in her 50s with Graves' hyperthyroidism that later progressed to Graves' ophthalmopathy. The CDR3 protein is CASSAGSIAKNIQYF. CDR3 bases: TGCGCCAGCAGCGCAGGTTCGATAGCCAAAAACATTCAGTACTTC. Full variable domain (rest looked up from reference TRBV5-1 and TRBJ2-4): KAGVTQTPRYLIKTRGQQVTLSCSPISGHRSVSWYQQTPGQGLQFLFEYFSETQRNKGNFPGRFSGRQFSNSRSEMNVSTLELGDSALYLCASSAGSIAKNIQYFGAGTRLSVL.